Sequencing of this T cell receptor beta chain was carried out in a study of cytomegalovirus exposure and HLA in healthy donors. In the PCR, 60 Vbeta and 13 Jbeta primers were used. This table comes from immunoSEQ multiplex PCR, and its TCRdb copy is limited to in-frame clones, with some not included. This sample contains tens of thousands of clones. Per germline, CDR1 SQVTM and CDR2 ANQGSEA. V shed 4 bases and J shed 1 base, with 3 bases lying between them. The CDR3 is made up of 11 amino acids. V is TRBV29-1 and J is TRBJ2-3, with D unresolved. The sequenced material came from PBMCs. This receptor was identified in a man aged 40-50 years in good health and CMV-seronegative. The CDR3 spells CSVAGTDTQYF. CDR3 bases: TGCAGCGTTGCGGGCACAGATACGCAGTATTTT.